The sequence of this TCR beta chain was determined in a study of long-term antiretroviral therapy in people with HIV. Trimming cost V 3 bases and J 6 bases, with 21 bases left between them. The germline V gene has CDR1 SGDLS and CDR2 YYNGEE. The CDR3 totals 16 residues. Runs used v3.0 of the immunoSEQ assay and were done at survey level. The table came from immunoSEQ multiplex PCR; TCRdb's copy has only in-frame clones and leaves some out. Counted here are tens of thousands of clones, 70% to 85% occurring once; the ten biggest clones make up roughly 10%. This sequence joins TRBV9 and TRBJ1-2, with a possible D match to TRBD1 (6 bases). The TCR comes from a man between 18 and 35 years old with HIV. Sequences were derived from unsorted PBMCs, sampled 0.8 years before starting antiretroviral therapy. CDR3 bases: TGTGCCAGCAGCGAGCCAAGCGGGGGGCGCTCCCATGGCTACACCTTC. This gives the protein CASSEPSGGRSHGYTF. The whole variable domain, remainder taken from reference TRBV9 and TRBJ1-2, is DSGVTQTPKHLITATGQRVTLRCSPRSGDLSVYWYQQSLDQGLQFLIQYYNGEERAKGNILERFSAQQFPDLHSELNLSSLELGDSALYFCASSEPSGGRSHGYTFGSGTRLTVV.